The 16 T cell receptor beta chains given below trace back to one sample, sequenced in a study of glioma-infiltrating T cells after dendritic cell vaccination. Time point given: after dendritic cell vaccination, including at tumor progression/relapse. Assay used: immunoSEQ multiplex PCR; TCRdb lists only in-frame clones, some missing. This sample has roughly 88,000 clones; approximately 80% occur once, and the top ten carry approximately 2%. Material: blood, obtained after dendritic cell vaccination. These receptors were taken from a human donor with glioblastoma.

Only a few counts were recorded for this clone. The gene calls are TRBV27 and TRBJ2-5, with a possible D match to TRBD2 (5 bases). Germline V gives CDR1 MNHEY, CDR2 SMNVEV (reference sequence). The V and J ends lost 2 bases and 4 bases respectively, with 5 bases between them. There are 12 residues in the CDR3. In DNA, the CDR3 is TGTGCCAGCAGTTTACGGGGAGAGACCCAGTACTTC. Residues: CASSLRGETQYF.

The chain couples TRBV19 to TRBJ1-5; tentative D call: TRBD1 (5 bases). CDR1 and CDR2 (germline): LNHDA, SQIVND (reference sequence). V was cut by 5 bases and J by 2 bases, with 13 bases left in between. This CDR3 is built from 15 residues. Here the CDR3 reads CASSARTGGNQPQHF. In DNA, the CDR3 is TGTGCCAGTAGTGCCCGGACGGGGGGCAATCAGCCCCAGCATTTT.

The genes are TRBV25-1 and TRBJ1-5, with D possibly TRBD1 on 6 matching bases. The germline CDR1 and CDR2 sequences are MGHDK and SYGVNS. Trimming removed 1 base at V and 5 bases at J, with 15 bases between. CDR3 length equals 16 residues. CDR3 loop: CASSEWGRGTDQPQHF. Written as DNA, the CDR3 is TGTGCCAGCAGTGAATGGGGCAGGGGTACGGATCAGCCCCAGCATTTT.

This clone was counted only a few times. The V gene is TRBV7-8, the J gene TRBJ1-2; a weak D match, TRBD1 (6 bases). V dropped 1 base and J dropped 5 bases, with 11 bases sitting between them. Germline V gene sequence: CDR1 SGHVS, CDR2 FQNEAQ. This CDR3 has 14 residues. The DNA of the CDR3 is TGTGCCAGCAGCTTAGAAGGGGGATCATATGGCTACACCTTC. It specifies CASSLEGGSYGYTF.

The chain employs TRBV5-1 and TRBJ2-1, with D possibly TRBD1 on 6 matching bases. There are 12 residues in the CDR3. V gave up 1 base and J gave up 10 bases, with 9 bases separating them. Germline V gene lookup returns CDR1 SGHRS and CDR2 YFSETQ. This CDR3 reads CASSLIGTEQFF. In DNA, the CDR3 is TGCGCCAGCAGCTTGATCGGGACAGAGCAGTTCTTC.

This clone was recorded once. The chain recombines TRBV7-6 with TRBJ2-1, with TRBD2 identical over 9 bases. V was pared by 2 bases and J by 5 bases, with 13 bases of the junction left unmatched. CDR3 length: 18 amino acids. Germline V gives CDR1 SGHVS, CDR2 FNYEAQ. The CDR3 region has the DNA TGTGCCAGCAGCTTATTGACGCCAACTAGCGGGCCTCACAATGAGCAGTTCTTC. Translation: CASSLLTPTSGPHNEQFF.

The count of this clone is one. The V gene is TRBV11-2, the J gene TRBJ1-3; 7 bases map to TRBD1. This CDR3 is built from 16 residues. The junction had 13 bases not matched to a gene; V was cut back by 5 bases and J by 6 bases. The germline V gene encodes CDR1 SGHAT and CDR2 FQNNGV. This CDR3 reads CASSAFLQGNENTIYF. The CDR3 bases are TGTGCCAGCAGCGCCTTTCTACAGGGGAACGAAAACACCATATATTTT.

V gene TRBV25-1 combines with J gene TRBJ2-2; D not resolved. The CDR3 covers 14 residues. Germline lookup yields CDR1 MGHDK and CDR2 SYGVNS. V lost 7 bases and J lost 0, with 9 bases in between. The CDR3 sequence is CASTGGPNTGELFF. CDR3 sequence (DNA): TGTGCCAGCACCGGCGGCCCGAACACCGGGGAGCTGTTTTTT.

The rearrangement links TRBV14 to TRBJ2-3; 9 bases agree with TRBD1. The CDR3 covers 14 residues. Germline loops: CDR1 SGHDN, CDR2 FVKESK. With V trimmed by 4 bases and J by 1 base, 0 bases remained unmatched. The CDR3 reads CASSRTGGTDTQYF. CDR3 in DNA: TGTGCCAGCAGCCGGACAGGGGGCACAGATACGCAGTATTTT.

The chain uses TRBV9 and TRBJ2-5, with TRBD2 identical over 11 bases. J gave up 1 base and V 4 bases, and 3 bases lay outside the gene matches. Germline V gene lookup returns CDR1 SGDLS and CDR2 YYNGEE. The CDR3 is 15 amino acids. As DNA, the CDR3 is TGTGCCAGCAGCATAGCGGGGGGGTTCCAAGAGACCCAGTACTTC. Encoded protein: CASSIAGGFQETQYF.

The CDR3 bases are TGCGCCAGCAGGAACCGGGTAACTAATGAAAAACTGTTTTTT. Translation: CASRNRVTNEKLFF. The genes are TRBV4-1 and TRBJ1-4; D gene ambiguous. There are 14 residues in the CDR3. V was shortened by 6 bases and J by 1 base, with 9 bases between the two germline ends. The germline gives CDR1 MGHRA, CDR2 YSYEKL.

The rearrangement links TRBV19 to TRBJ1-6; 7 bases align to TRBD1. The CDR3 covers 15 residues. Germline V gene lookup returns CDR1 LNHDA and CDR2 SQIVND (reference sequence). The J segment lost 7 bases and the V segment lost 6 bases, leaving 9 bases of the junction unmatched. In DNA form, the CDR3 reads TGTGCCAGTAGCCAACGGACAGGTTTAAATTCACCCCTCCACTTT. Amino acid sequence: CASSQRTGLNSPLHF.

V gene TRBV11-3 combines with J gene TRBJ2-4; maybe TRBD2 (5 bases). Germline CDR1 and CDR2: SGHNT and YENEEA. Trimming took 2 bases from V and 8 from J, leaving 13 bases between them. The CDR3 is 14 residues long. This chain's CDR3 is CASSLRPGADIQYF. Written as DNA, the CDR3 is TGTGCCAGCAGCTTACGGCCCGGAGCGGACATTCAGTACTTC.

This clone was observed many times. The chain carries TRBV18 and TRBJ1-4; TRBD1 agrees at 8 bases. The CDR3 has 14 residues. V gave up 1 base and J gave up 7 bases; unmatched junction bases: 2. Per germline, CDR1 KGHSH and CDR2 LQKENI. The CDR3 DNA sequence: TGTGCCAGCTCACCACTACAGGGGGTTGAAAAACTGTTTTTT. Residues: CASSPLQGVEKLFF. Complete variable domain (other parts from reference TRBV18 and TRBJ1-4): NAGVMQNPRHLVRRRGQEARLRCSPMKGHSHVYWYRQLPEEGLKFMVYLQKENIIDESGMPKERFSAEFPKEGPSILRIQQVVRGDSAAYFCASSPLQGVEKLFFGSGTQLSVL.

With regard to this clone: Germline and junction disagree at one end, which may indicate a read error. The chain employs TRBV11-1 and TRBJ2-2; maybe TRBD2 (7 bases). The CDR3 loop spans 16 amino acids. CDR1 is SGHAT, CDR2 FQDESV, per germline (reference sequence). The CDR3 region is CASSLGGGRGTGELFF. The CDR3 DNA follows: TGTGCCAGCAGTTTAGGGGGGGGGCGCGGCACCGGGGAGCTGTTTTTT.

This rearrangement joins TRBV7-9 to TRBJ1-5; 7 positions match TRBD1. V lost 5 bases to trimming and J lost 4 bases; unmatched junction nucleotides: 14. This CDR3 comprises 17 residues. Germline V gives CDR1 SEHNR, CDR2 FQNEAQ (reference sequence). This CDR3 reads CASSRAQGRGQNQPQHF. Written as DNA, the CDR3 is TGTGCCAGCAGCCGAGCCCAGGGAAGGGGGCAGAATCAGCCCCAGCATTTT.